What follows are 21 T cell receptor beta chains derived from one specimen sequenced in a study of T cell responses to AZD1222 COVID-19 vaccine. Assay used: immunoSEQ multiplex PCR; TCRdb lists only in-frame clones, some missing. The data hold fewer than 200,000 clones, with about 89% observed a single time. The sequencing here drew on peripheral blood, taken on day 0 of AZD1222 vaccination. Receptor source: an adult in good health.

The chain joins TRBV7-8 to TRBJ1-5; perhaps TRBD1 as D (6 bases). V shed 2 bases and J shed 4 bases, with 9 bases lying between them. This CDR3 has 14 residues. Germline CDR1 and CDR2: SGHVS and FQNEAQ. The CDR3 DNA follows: TGTGCCAGCAGCTTATACAGGGAGAATCAGCCCCAGCATTTT. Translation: CASSLYRENQPQHF.

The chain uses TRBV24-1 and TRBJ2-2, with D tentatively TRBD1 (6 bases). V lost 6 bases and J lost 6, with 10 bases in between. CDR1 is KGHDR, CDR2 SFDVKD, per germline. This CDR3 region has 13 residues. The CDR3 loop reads CATSLGAPGELFF. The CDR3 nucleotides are TGTGCCACCAGTCTGGGGGCCCCCGGGGAGCTGTTTTTT.

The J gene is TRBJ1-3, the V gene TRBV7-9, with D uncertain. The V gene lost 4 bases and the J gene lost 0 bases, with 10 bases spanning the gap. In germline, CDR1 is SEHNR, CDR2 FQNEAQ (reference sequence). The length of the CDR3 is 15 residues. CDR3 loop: CASSSGLLSGNTIYF. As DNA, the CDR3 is TGTGCCAGCAGCTCCGGTCTTCTCTCTGGAAACACCATATATTTT.

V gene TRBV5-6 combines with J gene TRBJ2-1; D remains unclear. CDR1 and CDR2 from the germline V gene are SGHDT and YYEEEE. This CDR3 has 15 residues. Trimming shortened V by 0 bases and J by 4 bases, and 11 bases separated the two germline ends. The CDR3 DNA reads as TGTGCCAGCAGCTTGGTTGCGGCCCCTTACAATGAGCAGTTCTTC. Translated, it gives CASSLVAAPYNEQFF.

The CDR3 DNA is TGTGCCAGCAGCGTAGTCTCCTCAATGGAATGGAACACCGGGGAGCTGTTTTTT. Translating gives CASSVVSSMEWNTGELFF. The chain joins TRBV9 to TRBJ2-2, with D unresolved. The CDR3 length is 18 residues. CDR1 and CDR2 from the germline V gene are SGDLS and YYNGEE. V shed 0 bases and J shed 1 base, with 16 bases lying between them.

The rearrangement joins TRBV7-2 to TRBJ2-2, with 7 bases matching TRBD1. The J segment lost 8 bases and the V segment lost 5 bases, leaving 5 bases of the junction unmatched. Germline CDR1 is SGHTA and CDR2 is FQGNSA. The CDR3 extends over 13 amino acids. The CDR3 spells CASSEQGLGELFF. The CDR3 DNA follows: TGTGCCAGCAGCGAACAGGGGCTAGGGGAGCTGTTTTTT.

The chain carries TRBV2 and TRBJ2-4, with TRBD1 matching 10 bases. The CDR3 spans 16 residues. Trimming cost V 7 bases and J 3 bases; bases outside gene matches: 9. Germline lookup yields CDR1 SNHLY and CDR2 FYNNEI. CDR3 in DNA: TGTGCCAGCACCCGACAGGGGGCTAGAGGCAAAAACATTCAGTACTTC. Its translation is CASTRQGARGKNIQYF. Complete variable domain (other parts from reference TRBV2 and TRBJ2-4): EPEVTQTPSHQVTQMGQEVILRCVPISNHLYFYWYRQILGQKVEFLVSFYNNEISEKSEIFDDQFSVERPDGSNFTLKIRSTKLEDSAMYFCASTRQGARGKNIQYFGAGTRLSVL.

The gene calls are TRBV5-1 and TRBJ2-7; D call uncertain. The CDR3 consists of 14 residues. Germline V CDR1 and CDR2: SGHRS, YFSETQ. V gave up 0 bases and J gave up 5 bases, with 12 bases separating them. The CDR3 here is CASSLGLPLDEQYV. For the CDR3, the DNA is TGCGCCAGCAGCTTGGGATTACCGTTGGACGAGCAGTACGTC.

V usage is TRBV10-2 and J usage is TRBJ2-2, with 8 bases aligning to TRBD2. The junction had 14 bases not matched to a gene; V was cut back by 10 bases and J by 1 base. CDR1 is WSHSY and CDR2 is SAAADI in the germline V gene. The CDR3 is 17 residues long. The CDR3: CATRRVGLAGNTGELFF. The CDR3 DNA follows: TGCGCCACCAGGCGCGTCGGCCTAGCGGGGAACACCGGGGAGCTGTTTTTT.

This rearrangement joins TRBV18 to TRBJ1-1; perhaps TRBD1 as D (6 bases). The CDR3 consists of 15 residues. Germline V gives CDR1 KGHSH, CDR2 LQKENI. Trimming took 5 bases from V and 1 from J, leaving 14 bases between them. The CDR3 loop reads CASSSRGRGNTEAFF. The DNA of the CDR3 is TGTGCCAGCTCATCCCGGGGGCGGGGGAACACTGAAGCTTTCTTT.

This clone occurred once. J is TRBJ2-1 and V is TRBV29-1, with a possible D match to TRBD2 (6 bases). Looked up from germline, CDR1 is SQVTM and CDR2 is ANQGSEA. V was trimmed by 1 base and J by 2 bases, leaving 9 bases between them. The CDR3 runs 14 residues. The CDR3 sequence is CSVEGLAAYNEQFF. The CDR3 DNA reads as TGCAGCGTTGAAGGGTTAGCGGCCTACAATGAGCAGTTCTTC.

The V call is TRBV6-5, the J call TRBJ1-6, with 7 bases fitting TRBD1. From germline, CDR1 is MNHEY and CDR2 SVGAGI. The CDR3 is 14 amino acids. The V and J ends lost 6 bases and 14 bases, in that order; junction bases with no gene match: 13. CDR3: CASSPSGQALSLHF. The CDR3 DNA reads TGTGCCAGCAGCCCCTCCGGACAGGCCCTCTCCCTCCACTTT.

CDR3 DNA: TGTGCCAGTAGAGCCCAGACAGGGGGCCCTATGGATACGCAGTATTTT. Its protein is CASRAQTGGPMDTQYF. This chain uses TRBV19 with TRBJ2-3; TRBD1 agrees at 10 bases. J was trimmed by 6 bases and V by 6 bases; bases with no gene match: 12. CDR1 and CDR2 (germline): LNHDA, SQIVND (reference sequence). The CDR3 length is 16 residues.

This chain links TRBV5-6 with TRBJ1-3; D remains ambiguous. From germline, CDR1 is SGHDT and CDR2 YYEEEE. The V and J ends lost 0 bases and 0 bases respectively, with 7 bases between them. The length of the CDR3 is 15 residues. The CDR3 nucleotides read TGTGCCAGCAGCTTGGGGAGGAACTCTGGAAACACCATATATTTT. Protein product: CASSLGRNSGNTIYF.

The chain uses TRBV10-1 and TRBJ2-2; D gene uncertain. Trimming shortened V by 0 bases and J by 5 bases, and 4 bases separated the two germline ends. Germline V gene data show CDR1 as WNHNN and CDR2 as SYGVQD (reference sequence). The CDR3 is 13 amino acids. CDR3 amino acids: CASSESGTGELFF. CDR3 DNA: TGCGCCAGCAGTGAGTCAGGGACCGGGGAGCTGTTTTTT.

CDR3 protein: CASSKTWGGPWGTEAFF. CDR3 coding DNA: TGTGCCAGCAGCAAAACCTGGGGGGGCCCATGGGGCACTGAAGCTTTCTTT. The chain has TRBV21-1 and TRBJ1-1. TRBV21-1 is a documented pseudogene. The CDR3 consists of 17 residues.

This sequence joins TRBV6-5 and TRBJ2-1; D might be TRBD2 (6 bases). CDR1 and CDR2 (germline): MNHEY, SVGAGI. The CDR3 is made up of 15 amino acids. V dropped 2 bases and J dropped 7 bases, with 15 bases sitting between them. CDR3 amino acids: CASSYASGERNEQFF. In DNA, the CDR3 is TGTGCCAGCAGTTACGCATCGGGGGAGAGGAATGAGCAGTTCTTC.

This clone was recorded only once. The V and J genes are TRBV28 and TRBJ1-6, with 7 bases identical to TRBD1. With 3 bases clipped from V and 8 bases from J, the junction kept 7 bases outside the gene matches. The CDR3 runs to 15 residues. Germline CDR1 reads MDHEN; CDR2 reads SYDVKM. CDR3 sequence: CASSLLGGADSPLHF. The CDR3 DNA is TGTGCCAGCAGTTTGTTAGGGGGCGCGGATTCACCCCTCCACTTT.

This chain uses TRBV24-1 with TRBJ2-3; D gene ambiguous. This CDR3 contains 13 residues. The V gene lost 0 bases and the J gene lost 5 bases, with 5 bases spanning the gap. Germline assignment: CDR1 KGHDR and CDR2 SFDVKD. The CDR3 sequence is CATSDLLEDTQYF. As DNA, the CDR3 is TGTGCCACCAGTGATTTGTTGGAAGATACGCAGTATTTT.

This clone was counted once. The CDR3 sequence: CASSLDRGYSPLHF. DNA for the CDR3: TGTGCCAGCAGTTTAGACAGGGGATACTCACCCCTCCACTTT. The V call is TRBV27, the J call TRBJ1-6; 8 bases align to TRBD1. The germline V gene encodes CDR1 MNHEY and CDR2 SMNVEV (reference sequence). The trim removed 2 bases at V and 10 bases at J, leaving 4 bases unmatched. This CDR3 has 14 residues.

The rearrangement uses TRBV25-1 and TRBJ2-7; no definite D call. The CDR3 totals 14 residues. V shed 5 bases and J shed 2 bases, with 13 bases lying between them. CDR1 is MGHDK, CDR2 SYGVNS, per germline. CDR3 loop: CASSILGTTYEQYF. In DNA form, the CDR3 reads TGTGCCAGCAGTATATTGGGCACAACCTACGAGCAGTACTTC.